This TCR beta chain was recorded in a study of T-cell reconstitution after alpha-beta-depleted transplantation in children. In germline, CDR1 is MNHEY, CDR2 SMNVEV (reference sequence). The CDR3 length is 14 residues. V trimming: 5 bases; J trimming: 10 bases; junction bases outside the gene matches: 11. Broader study findings: Expanded graft clones numbering several hundred reportedly gave rise to alpha-beta T cells about two months after transplant. Surviving recipient T cells and intrathymic progenitors accounted for some patients' high TCRbeta diversity at day 60.

Ten or more counts support this clonotype. Its antigen is currently unknown. This sample's TCRbeta library carried unique molecular identifier barcodes. TCRdb processed the PCR reads anew with MiXCR; each CDR3 protein has one entry. The sample gives around 490,000 distinct CDR3 sequences, about an eighth of which show up once; approximately 14% is in the top ten. The chain has TRBV27 and TRBJ2-1, with TRBD1 matching 7 bases. The source is a female patient under 10 years old who had a stem cell transplant for aplastic anemia, so the T cells may come from the graft donor. The sequences come from PBMCs, mostly from graft donor cells, collected 180 days after TCRalphabeta/CD19-depleted stem cell transplant. In DNA form, the CDR3 reads TGTGCCAGCAGTCTATACTCCAAGACAGGGGAGCAGTTCTTC. This gives the protein CASSLYSKTGEQFF.